The clone carrying this T cell receptor beta chain was picked up many times. This record comes from a study of esophageal squamous cell carcinoma under preoperative chemotherapy. TCRdb redid the calling of the PCR reads with MiXCR, one entry per CDR3 protein. The sample lists tens of thousands of distinct CDR3 sequences, under 60% occurring once. CDR3 length: 13 amino acids. Looked up from germline, CDR1 is MNHEY and CDR2 is SMNVEV (reference sequence). Trimming pared 6 bases from V and 7 bases from J, leaving 15 bases between. The time point was: before preoperative PTX-NDP chemotherapy. The sample was acquired from a patient given preoperative chemotherapy. The chain employs TRBV27 and TRBJ2-5, with TRBD2 as a possible D gene (6 bases). The receptor was isolated from a human donor with esophageal squamous cell carcinoma. The donor label of this sample is uncertain. The DNA of the CDR3 is TGTGCCAGCAGCACAAAGCCCGGGGGGACCCAGTACTTC. It specifies CASSTKPGGTQYF.